This T cell receptor beta chain was documented in a study of CD8 T cells in ankylosing spondylitis. TCRdb reprocessed the 5' RACE reads with MiXCR, giving one entry per CDR3 protein. Among 200,000 to 250,000 distinct CDR3 sequences listed, 10% were seen once. A word on this clonotype: The target antigen is unknown.

The V and J ends lost 3 bases and 3 bases respectively, with 12 bases between them. Germline V gives CDR1 DFQATT, CDR2 SNEGSKA (reference sequence). CDR3 length: 14 amino acids. Findings and caveats of the study: In reactive arthritis synovial fluid and blood, some motif variants had been reported before.

The chain combines TRBV20-1 with TRBJ1-5; D is possibly TRBD1 (6 bases). The sequence was collected from a male donor with ankylosing spondylitis or in good health (not recorded which). The sample taken for sequencing was blood, either unsorted or a sorted T cell fraction (not recorded which). CDR3 nucleotide sequence: TGCAGTGCTAGCCCGGACAGCCTCAATCAGCCCCAGCATTTT. It encodes CSASPDSLNQPQHF.